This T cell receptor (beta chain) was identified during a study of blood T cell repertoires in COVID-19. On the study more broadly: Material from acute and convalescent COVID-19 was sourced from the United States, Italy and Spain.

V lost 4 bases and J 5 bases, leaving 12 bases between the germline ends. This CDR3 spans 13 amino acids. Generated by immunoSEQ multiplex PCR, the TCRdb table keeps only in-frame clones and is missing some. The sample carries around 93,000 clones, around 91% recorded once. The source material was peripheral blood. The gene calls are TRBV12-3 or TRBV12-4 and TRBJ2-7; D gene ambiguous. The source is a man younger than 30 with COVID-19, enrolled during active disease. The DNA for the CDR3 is TGTGCCAGCAGTTCTTCAGGTACGAACGAGCAGTACTTC. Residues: CASSSSGTNEQYF.